The rows below give T cell receptor beta chains drawn from one sample of a study of resident and recirculating memory T cells in vitiligo. Profiled with immunoSEQ multiplex PCR; TCRdb holds only in-frame clones, not every one. Of 75,000 to 85,000 clones listed, about 90% were seen once; the top ten hold roughly 5%. Sequenced: blood. Source of these receptors: a male donor with vitiligo. Both conserved end residues are part of each CDR3. The D gene is left open where the match is weak. Only some rows state a clone size, as once, few, many or a class for expanded clones.

TRBJ2-1,TRBD1,TRBV2,.,CASTRGQGNEQFF,TGTGCCAGCACCCGAGGACAGGGGAATGAGCAGTTCTTC
TRBJ2-1,TRBD2,TRBV4-1,.,CASSQLAARNEQFF,TGCGCCAGCAGCCAACTAGCGGCGCGCAATGAGCAGTTCTTC
TRBJ1-2,TRBD1,TRBV5-1,.,CASSLARGFGANYGYTF,TGCGCCAGCAGCTTGGCCAGGGGGTTTGGCGCTAACTATGGCTACACCTTC
TRBJ1-1,.,TRBV7-2,.,CASSSGINTEAFF,TGTGCCAGCAGCTCAGGGATTAACACTGAAGCTTTCTTT
TRBJ2-5,.,TRBV30,.,CAWSERRETQYF,TGTGCCTGGAGTGAACGGAGGGAGACCCAGTACTTC
TRBJ1-2,.,TRBV4-3,.,CASSLINRDNYGYTF,TGCGCCAGCAGCCTTATCAACAGGGATAACTATGGCTACACCTTC
TRBJ2-3,.,TRBV28,.,CAIQDSRTDTQYF,TGTGCCATCCAGGACAGCCGCACAGATACGCAGTATTTT
TRBJ2-1,TRBD2,TRBV5-1,.,CASSSLAGGRSWFF,TGCGCCAGCAGCTCACTAGCGGGAGGCCGGTCGTGGTTCTTC
TRBJ1-2,.,TRBV7-8,.,CASSPMGGSERISGYTF,TGTGCCAGCAGCCCCATGGGGGGATCCGAGCGCATCTCTGGCTACACCTTC
TRBJ2-2,TRBD2,TRBV28,.,CASTLGGTDTGELFF,TGTGCCAGCACCTTGGGGGGGACCGACACCGGGGAGCTGTTTTTT
TRBJ2-1,TRBD1,TRBV6-5,.,CASSPGQGQFF,TGTGCCAGCAGCCCCGGACAGGGGCAGTTCTTC
TRBJ1-3,TRBD1,TRBV27,few,CASSRQGTRGNTIYF,TGTGCCAGCAGCCGACAGGGGACTCGGGGAAACACCATATATTTT
TRBJ2-7,.,TRBV5-1,.,CASSFGQRIYEQYF,TGCGCCAGCAGCTTCGGACAGAGAATCTACGAGCAGTACTTC
TRBJ2-1,TRBD1,TRBV11-1,.,CASSLGTGSHNEQFF,TGTGCCAGCAGCTTAGGGACAGGGTCCCACAATGAGCAGTTCTTC
TRBJ2-7,TRBD2,TRBV5-1,.,CASSSRRGLASRSSYEQYF,TGCGCCAGCAGCTCCCGTCGAGGACTAGCGTCCCGAAGCTCCTACGAGCAGTACTTC
TRBJ2-7,TRBD2,TRBV29-1,once,CSARLAGGSVQYF,TGCAGCGCGCGACTAGCGGGAGGATCGGTGCAGTACTTC
TRBJ2-7,.,TRBV28,.,CASRPGFFNEQYF,TGTGCCAGCAGGCCAGGGTTTTTCAACGAGCAGTACTTC
TRBJ1-5,.,TRBV7-8,.,CASSFGGGASRNQPQHF,TGTGCCAGCAGCTTTGGAGGCGGGGCTAGTCGCAATCAGCCCCAGCATTTT
TRBJ1-1,.,TRBV19,.,CASSMGGGLNTEAFF,TGTGCCAGTAGTATGGGGGGGGGACTAAACACTGAAGCTTTCTTT
TRBJ1-3,.,TRBV6-4,few,CASSDNSTPLRPGNTIYF,TGTGCCAGCAGTGACAATAGCACCCCTCTTAGGCCTGGAAACACCATATATTTT
TRBJ2-7,.,TRBV7-2,.,CASSFGGMSPSYEQYF,TGTGCCAGCAGCTTCGGAGGGATGTCGCCCTCCTACGAGCAGTACTTC
TRBJ2-5,.,TRBV12-2,once,CASRRETQYF,TGTGCAAGCCGGAGGGAGACCCAGTACTTC